This entry lists 5 T cell receptor beta chains sequenced from one sample in a study of blood T cells in healthy people across ages. Then a second PCR, running roughly 6 to 12 cycles, was carried out with a sample-barcoded 5' primer and a J-beta primer mix. MiXCR, applied by TCRdb to the 5' RACE reads, yields one record per CDR3 protein. Of 1.5 million to 2 million distinct CDR3 sequences detected, roughly 43% appear once; the ten largest clones hold 23%. The sequenced material came from blood. Receptors originate from a human donor in good health.

This clonotype was detected ten times or more. The chain recombines TRBV29-1 with TRBJ2-7; 8 bases are a match to TRBD1. V lost 4 bases, J lost 5 bases, and 13 bases stayed unmatched. CDR1 SQVTM and CDR2 ANQGSEA come from the germline V gene. The CDR3 extends over 15 amino acids. CDR3 nucleotides: TGCAGCGTTGTTGGGCGGTCAGGGGGCTTTAACGAGCAGTACTTC. This sequence encodes CSVVGRSGGFNEQYF.

The chain uses TRBV5-1 and TRBJ1-5; D gene unclear. Germline V gene lookup returns CDR1 SGHRS and CDR2 YFSETQ. V was shortened by 2 bases and J by 7 bases, with 10 bases between the two germline ends. CDR3 length equals 13 residues. CDR3 bases: TGCGCCAGCAGCTTAGGCGGGAAACAGCCCCAGCATTTT. This encodes CASSLGGKQPQHF.

This clonotype was picked up a small number of times. The chain recombines TRBV4-3 with TRBJ2-3; TRBD2 aligns across 10 bases. V gave up 0 bases and J gave up 0 bases; unmatched junction bases: 15. The CDR3 sequence is 21 residues long. The germline gives CDR1 LGHNA, CDR2 YSLEER. CDR3 sequence: CASSQDQPTASGGFSTDTQYF. DNA of the CDR3: TGCGCCAGCAGCCAAGATCAACCAACCGCTAGCGGGGGCTTTAGCACAGATACGCAGTATTTT.

This rearrangement joins TRBV28 to TRBJ2-1, with D possibly being TRBD1 or TRBD2 (5 bases each). CDR1 is MDHEN and CDR2 is SYDVKM in the germline V gene. Deletions cut 9 bases from V and 5 bases from J, with 14 bases between. This CDR3 is built from 13 residues. In nucleotides, the CDR3 is TGTGCCAGTGGGACGGACGGACACAATGAGCAGTTCTTC. Amino acids: CASGTDGHNEQFF.

V usage is TRBV20-1 and J usage is TRBJ2-6; maybe TRBD1 (5 bases). Germline CDR1 reads DFQATT; CDR2 reads SNEGSKA (reference sequence). CDR3 length equals 15 residues. Trimming left V 4 bases short and J 3 bases short, with 13 bases between. The CDR3 DNA reads TGCAGTGCTACGACAACAGGATTTGGGGCCAACGTCCTGACTTTC. It is translated as CSATTTGFGANVLTF.